The 30 T cell receptor beta chains in this list originate from one sample, sequenced in a study of tumor-infiltrating lymphocytes in localized non-small cell lung cancer. Assay: immunoSEQ multiplex PCR; the TCRdb copy retains only in-frame clones and omits some. Seen here are over 10,000 clones, more than 65% observed once, and the top ten hold 9.4%. The sample consisted of lung tumor tissue. The receptor set was obtained from a human donor with non-small cell lung cancer.

The chain employs TRBV27 and TRBJ2-7, with TRBD1 identical over 7 bases. The V and J ends lost 5 bases and 0 bases, in that order; junction bases with no gene match: 7. This CDR3 contains 15 residues. From germline, CDR1 is MNHEY and CDR2 SMNVEV (reference sequence). In DNA, the CDR3 is TGTGCCAGCAGTCCGCTAGGGACAGACTCCTACGAGCAGTACTTC. Residues: CASSPLGTDSYEQYF.

The chain carries TRBV7-8 and TRBJ1-1, with a tentative D call TRBD1 (6 bases). V lost 1 base to trimming and J lost 5 bases, with 17 bases between them. The CDR3 loop spans 16 amino acids. CDR1 and CDR2 (germline): SGHVS, FQNEAQ. The CDR3 here is CASSLGIGGWKTEAFF. CDR3 DNA: TGTGCCAGCAGCTTAGGGATAGGGGGATGGAAAACTGAAGCTTTCTTT.

The V gene is TRBV5-6, the J gene TRBJ2-7; unclear D gene. Trimming cost V 5 bases and J 0 bases, with 12 bases left between them. CDR1 and CDR2 (germline): SGHDT, YYEEEE. The CDR3 totals 14 residues. CDR3 region: CASRWGTSSYEQYF. DNA of the CDR3: TGTGCCAGCAGATGGGGTACCAGCTCCTACGAGCAGTACTTC.

V and J are TRBV30 and TRBJ2-1; 7 bases match TRBD2. V was pared by 0 bases and J by 6 bases, with 5 bases of the junction left unmatched. This CDR3 has 14 residues. Germline-derived CDR1 and CDR2 are GTSNPN and SVGIG (reference sequence). The CDR3: CAWSVSGGGNEQFF. The CDR3 nucleotides are TGTGCCTGGAGTGTCTCGGGAGGAGGCAATGAGCAGTTCTTC.

The genes are TRBV7-9 and TRBJ2-1; TRBD2 might be the D (5 bases). V was trimmed by 6 bases and J by 0 bases, leaving 12 bases between them. Germline CDR1 is SEHNR and CDR2 is FQNEAQ (reference sequence). CDR3 length: 15 residues. CDR3 in amino acids: CASRAGWSSYNEQFF. As DNA, the CDR3 is TGTGCCAGCAGGGCGGGCTGGAGCTCCTACAATGAGCAGTTCTTC.

Here the CDR3 reads CASSPGLAGADTQYF. The DNA of the CDR3 is TGTGCCAGCAGTCCGGGACTAGCGGGAGCAGATACGCAGTATTTT. The chain links TRBV7-9 to TRBJ2-3, with 14 nucleotides matching TRBD2. Losses at the gene ends were 6 bases for V and 4 bases for J; bases not matched to a gene: 3. Germline CDR1 and CDR2: SEHNR and FQNEAQ (reference sequence). The length of the CDR3 is 15 residues.

The chain joins TRBV7-2 to TRBJ2-1; D could derive from TRBD1 or TRBD2 (6 bases each). The CDR3 is 15 residues long. Trimming stripped 3 bases from V and 7 bases from J, with 16 bases between. Looked up from germline, CDR1 is SGHTA and CDR2 is FQGNSA. CDR3 nucleotides: TGTGCCAGCAGCTTTGGGGGGCCCCGGGCTAATGAGCAGTTCTTC. Amino acids: CASSFGGPRANEQFF.

This clone was counted a single time. The same CDR3 arises from other DNA sequences in this sample as well. The rearrangement joins TRBV4-3 to TRBJ1-6; TRBD1 aligns across 10 bases. The V and J ends lost 1 base and 9 bases, in that order; junction bases with no gene match: 3. The CDR3 spans 15 residues. Germline lookup yields CDR1 LGHNA and CDR2 YSLEER. The DNA of the CDR3 is TGCGCCAGCAGCCAAGTGGGGACAGGGGTTTCACCCCTCCACTTT. Its protein is CASSQVGTGVSPLHF.

This sequence joins TRBV5-6 and TRBJ2-7, with D possibly matching TRBD2 (5 bases). This CDR3 comprises 13 residues. Germline V CDR1 and CDR2: SGHDT, YYEEEE. V lost 2 bases to trimming and J lost 2 bases, with 8 bases between them. Here the CDR3 DNA reads TGTGCCAGCAGCTTTTCGGGGACCTACGAGCAGTACTTC. This codes for CASSFSGTYEQYF.

The rearrangement uses TRBV30 and TRBJ1-3, with 11 positions matching TRBD1. V lost 3 bases to trimming and J lost 4 bases; unmatched junction nucleotides: 11. Germline CDR1 and CDR2: GTSNPN and SVGIG (reference sequence). The CDR3 sequence is 17 residues long. This CDR3 reads CAWSPTPGTGGGNTIYF. The CDR3 bases are TGTGCCTGGAGCCCGACACCTGGGACAGGGGGAGGAAACACCATATATTTT.

J is TRBJ2-3 and V is TRBV9; D is unresolved. From germline, CDR1 is SGDLS and CDR2 YYNGEE. CDR3 length: 11 amino acids. V lost 3 bases, J lost 5 bases, and 4 bases lay in between. The DNA of the CDR3 is TGTGCCAGCAGCGCTAGAGATACGCAGTATTTT. This encodes CASSARDTQYF.

V is TRBV30 and J is TRBJ2-1; 16 bases match TRBD2. The CDR3 is 16 amino acids. Germline assignment: CDR1 GTSNPN and CDR2 SVGIG (reference sequence). V was pared by 0 bases and J by 8 bases, with 4 bases of the junction left unmatched. CDR3 DNA sequence: TGTGCCTGGAGTGTTGGGACTAGCGGGGGGGGGTATGAGCAGTTCTTC. The encoded protein is CAWSVGTSGGGYEQFF. Based on the CDR3 plus reference TRBV30 and TRBJ2-1, the full variable domain is SQTIHQWPATLVQPVGSPLSLECTVEGTSNPNLYWYRQAAGRGLQLLFYSVGIGQISSEVPQNLSASRPQDRQFILSSKKLLLSDSGFYLCAWSVGTSGGGYEQFFGPGTRLTVL.

This clone was detected only a few times. J is TRBJ1-1 and V is TRBV18; a possible D gene is TRBD1 (5 bases). V dropped 3 bases and J dropped 5 bases, with 16 bases sitting between them. Germline-derived CDR1 and CDR2 are KGHSH and LQKENI. There are 15 residues in the CDR3. The DNA for the CDR3 is TGTGCCAGCTCACCGCCGTCGCTGGGGGGGACTGAAGCTTTCTTT. Residues: CASSPPSLGGTEAFF.

This clone is categorized as medium-sized. The V call is TRBV19, the J call TRBJ1-6; 7 nucleotides match TRBD1. The V gene's germline CDR1 is LNHDA and CDR2 SQIVND (reference sequence). The V and J ends lost 6 bases and 3 bases, in that order; junction bases with no gene match: 5. The CDR3 spans 15 residues. The CDR3 region has the DNA TGTGCCAGTAGCACCAGGGGGAGCTATAATTCACCCCTCCACTTT. Its protein is CASSTRGSYNSPLHF.

The V gene is TRBV5-4, the J gene TRBJ1-1; 8 bases match TRBD1. The V gene's germline CDR1 is SGHNT and CDR2 YYREEE (reference sequence). V was pared by 0 bases and J by 8 bases, with 12 bases of the junction left unmatched. The CDR3 is 16 residues long. The CDR3, as DNA: TGTGCCAGCAGCTTGGCATCTATAGGGACAGGTACAGAAGCTTTCTTT. Its protein is CASSLASIGTGTEAFF. The whole variable domain, remainder taken from reference TRBV5-4 and TRBJ1-1, is ETGVTQSPTHLIKTRGQQVTLRCSSQSGHNTVSWYQQALGQGPQFIFQYYREEENGRGNFPPRFSGLQFPNYSSELNVNALELDDSALYLCASSLASIGTGTEAFFGQGTRLTVV.

The chain is built from TRBV18 and TRBJ1-1; unclear D gene. The CDR3 is made up of 14 amino acids. V was cut by 2 bases and J by 0 bases, with 7 bases left in between. The germline V gene has CDR1 KGHSH and CDR2 LQKENI. In nucleotides, the CDR3 is TGTGCCAGCTCACCAGGACTCATGAACACTGAAGCTTTCTTT. Its protein product is CASSPGLMNTEAFF.

J is TRBJ2-5 and V is TRBV6-5, with TRBD2 matching over 10 bases. This CDR3 has 15 residues. The germline CDR1 and CDR2 sequences are MNHEY and SVGAGI. V trimming: 3 bases; J trimming: 1 base; junction bases outside the gene matches: 2. CDR3 coding DNA: TGTGCCAGCAGTTATAGCGGGAGGCCCCAAGAGACCCAGTACTTC. Its translation is CASSYSGRPQETQYF.

This CDR3 is CASSIDSVLGETQYF. The CDR3 coding sequence is TGTGCCAGTAGTATAGACTCAGTCCTTGGAGAGACCCAGTACTTC. The chain carries TRBV19 and TRBJ2-5; no clear D gene. Germline V gene lookup returns CDR1 LNHDA and CDR2 SQIVND (reference sequence). The V and J ends lost 0 bases and 4 bases respectively, with 12 bases between them. CDR3 length: 15 amino acids.

The chain employs TRBV7-2 and TRBJ1-2, with a weak D call TRBD1 (5 bases). Per germline, CDR1 SGHTA and CDR2 FQGNSA. The V end lost 4 bases, the J end lost 2 bases, and 14 bases lay between the germline ends. This CDR3 contains 15 residues. CDR3 in DNA: TGTGCCAGCAGCTCGGCCGGGACGCAAAACTATGGCTACACCTTC. It specifies CASSSAGTQNYGYTF.

This clone was recorded a few times. The rearrangement joins TRBV6-1 to TRBJ2-5; 12 nucleotides match TRBD2. Germline CDR1 and CDR2: MNHNS and SASEGT. The CDR3 has 14 amino acids. V shed 8 bases, J shed 1 base, and the junction held 2 bases outside the gene matches. The CDR3, as DNA: TGTGCCAGCGGGGGACTAGCGGGCCAAGAGACCCAGTACTTC. Translated: CASGGLAGQETQYF.

The J gene is TRBJ1-4, the V gene TRBV5-8, with 9 bases that match TRBD1. The length of the CDR3 is 16 residues. The germline V gene has CDR1 SGHTS and CDR2 YDEGEE. V trimming: 4 bases; J trimming: 6 bases; junction bases outside the gene matches: 10. CDR3 loop: CASSLGTGRIDEKLFF. DNA for the CDR3: TGTGCCAGCAGCCTCGGGACAGGGCGTATCGATGAAAAACTGTTTTTT.

The chain links TRBV6-5 to TRBJ1-2; 12 bases are shared with TRBD1. Germline CDR1 is MNHEY and CDR2 is SVGAGI. The length of the CDR3 is 14 residues. J lost 8 bases, V lost 4 bases, and 5 bases had no gene match. CDR3 DNA sequence: TGTGCCAGCAGTTCGGGACAGGGGGCTGGAGGCTACACCTTC. This gives the protein CASSSGQGAGGYTF.

The chain uses TRBV5-1 and TRBJ1-4; no reliable D call. Deletions cut 4 bases from V and 2 bases from J, with 12 bases between. Looked up from germline, CDR1 is SGHRS and CDR2 is YFSETQ. There are 15 residues in the CDR3. CDR3 DNA: TGCGCCAGCAGCCCCTCGGTGGGTACTAATGAAAAACTGTTTTTT. As protein: CASSPSVGTNEKLFF. The full variable domain, its missing parts supplied by reference TRBV5-1 and TRBJ1-4, is KAGVTQTPRYLIKTRGQQVTLSCSPISGHRSVSWYQQTPGQGLQFLFEYFSETQRNKGNFPGRFSGRQFSNSRSEMNVSTLELGDSALYLCASSPSVGTNEKLFFGSGTQLSVL.

This sequence joins TRBV5-4 and TRBJ2-4; a possible D gene is TRBD2 (5 bases). The V gene's germline CDR1 is SGHNT and CDR2 YYREEE (reference sequence). V was cut by 1 base and J by 1 base, with 12 bases left in between. The CDR3 length is 16 residues. CDR3 nucleotide sequence: TGTGCCAGCAGCTTGAACCTCGGGGTGGCCAAAAACATTCAGTACTTC. It is translated as CASSLNLGVAKNIQYF.

This clone appeared a few times. The J gene is TRBJ1-5, the V gene TRBV30; D is possibly TRBD1 (5 bases). The CDR3 has 14 residues. Germline V lookup: CDR1 GTSNPN, CDR2 SVGIG (reference sequence). V lost 3 bases and J 1 base, leaving 10 bases between the germline ends. CDR3 DNA sequence: TGTGCCTGGAGGGGGGGTAGCAGCAATCAGCCCCAGCATTTT. This translates into CAWRGGSSNQPQHF.

The chain uses TRBV10-2 and TRBJ1-1, with unresolved D. V was trimmed by 2 bases and J by 2 bases, leaving 6 bases between them. The CDR3 has 13 residues. Germline lookup yields CDR1 WSHSY and CDR2 SAAADI. The CDR3 nucleotides are TGCGCCAGCAGTGAGGGGATTAACACTGAAGCTTTCTTT. Its translation is CASSEGINTEAFF.

The chain carries TRBV7-9 and TRBJ1-3; D call uncertain. Trimming removed 7 bases at V and 4 bases at J, with 8 bases between. This CDR3 contains 12 residues. The germline V gene encodes CDR1 SEHNR and CDR2 FQNEAQ (reference sequence). For the CDR3, the DNA is TGTGCCAGCACCACAGCCGGAAACACCATATATTTT. It codes for CASTTAGNTIYF.

This rearrangement joins TRBV7-7 to TRBJ2-7; 12 nucleotides match TRBD2. Germline trimming cut 5 bases from V and 5 bases from J; bases unmatched to any gene: 4. The CDR3 is 14 amino acids. Per the germline V gene, CDR1 is SSHAT and CDR2 is FNYEAQ (reference sequence). Here the CDR3 DNA reads TGTGCCAGCAGCGTGACTAGCGGGAGTGACGAGCAGTACTTC. Protein sequence: CASSVTSGSDEQYF.

V gene TRBV7-9 combines with J gene TRBJ2-2, with D possibly being TRBD2 (5 bases). The CDR3 extends over 14 amino acids. Germline assignment: CDR1 SEHNR and CDR2 FQNEAQ (reference sequence). Trimming pared 5 bases from V and 4 bases from J, leaving 11 bases between. The CDR3 is CASSPRAGTGELFF. In DNA form, the CDR3 reads TGTGCCAGCAGCCCGAGGGCGGGCACCGGGGAGCTGTTTTTT.

Worth noting for this clone: The junction and the germline gene differ at one end; a read error may be behind it. At the DNA level, this CDR3 is encoded by other sequences in the same sample as well. The chain combines TRBV7-9 with TRBJ1-6; D is undetermined. CDR3 length: 16 amino acids. Per germline, CDR1 SEHNR and CDR2 FQNEAQ (reference sequence). CDR3 sequence (DNA): TGTGCCAGCAGCTTTGATCGTATCTCCTATAATTCGCCCCTCCACTTT. Protein: CASSFDRISYNSPLHF.